The rows below give T cell receptor beta chains drawn from one sample of a study of T-cell memory formation after mild COVID-19. TCRdb passed the 5' RACE reads through MiXCR, listing each CDR3 protein once. The table records under 550,000 distinct CDR3 sequences, roughly 20% of them present only once. Specimen: PBMCs or a T cell subset sorted from them (not recorded which). The receptors stem from an adult woman who had mild COVID-19 (a few samples of this study predate the infection). Cell type and time point are not known. CDR3s leave out the opening cysteine and the closing phenylalanine or tryptophan. Expanded clones are given a class, and other clones once, few, many or no size at all.

TRBJ2-2,-,TRBV7-9,APSPDRANTGELF
TRBJ2-7,-,TRBV20-1,SARSLAGGLRGLEQY
TRBJ1-5,-,TRBV10-3,AISDQGEPQH
TRBJ2-5,-,TRBV13,ASSLRGGTGPQETQY
TRBJ2-1,few,TRBV4-1,ASSRPGQGYEQF
TRBJ2-7,few,TRBV2,ASSMGTNYEQY
TRBJ2-7,-,TRBV12-5,ASGSGTSAYEQY
TRBJ2-1,many,TRBV6-5,ASSSRELGQF
TRBJ2-7,-,TRBV5-1,ASSLGHRGIRLNEQY
TRBJ2-3,few,TRBV6-5,ASSYTSGQGGPDTQY
TRBJ2-2,-,TRBV11-2,ASSLVERHGDAGELF
TRBJ2-2,few,TRBV12-3/TRBV12-4,ASSLGTVYSGELF
TRBJ2-1,-,TRBV30,AWSWLFVGGNEQF
TRBJ2-3,few,TRBV10-3,AISEVTASSSTDTQY
TRBJ1-1,-,TRBV5-1,ASSLEQLNTEAF
TRBJ1-5,once,TRBV28,ASSPNRGNNQPQH
TRBJ2-7,-,TRBV15,ATRNGLAGAYEQY
TRBJ2-3,few,TRBV2,ASIERTSTDTQY
TRBJ1-6,-,TRBV4-1,ASSQGVSSYNSPLH
TRBJ2-2,once,TRBV13,ASSPREGLVNTGELF
TRBJ2-6,few,TRBV24-1,ATSDSGANVLT
TRBJ2-6,few,TRBV19,ASQITVAGQAGANVLT
TRBJ2-2,many,TRBV25-1,ASSTSGGTGELF
TRBJ1-5,-,TRBV12-3/TRBV12-4,ASSLYNGGSNQPQH
TRBJ1-3,few,TRBV30,AWSVRDRGPGNTIY
TRBJ1-1,few,TRBV2,ASSETGTGLNTEAF
TRBJ2-7,-,TRBV20-1,SAPRSDSAEQY
TRBJ2-3,-,TRBV20-1,SARSGTQY
TRBJ2-3,once,TRBV11-3,ASSLGRGMGTDTQY
TRBJ2-5,few,TRBV7-9,ASSLSSRTLQETQY
TRBJ2-7,-,TRBV4-2,ASSQGSGLGSYEQY
TRBJ2-3,-,TRBV5-1,ASSSWGGVNTQY
TRBJ2-1,few,TRBV5-4,ASSLLGFINEQF
TRBJ2-3,-,TRBV4-1,ASSKDEGSRDTQY
TRBJ2-1,many,TRBV7-2,ASSSTGVHNEQF
TRBJ2-1,many,TRBV12-3/TRBV12-4,ASSPGQGLNEQF
TRBJ1-4,few,TRBV2,ASSENGQGPEKLF
TRBJ2-1,-,TRBV15,ATSALLAGGPSHEQF
TRBJ2-7,few,TRBV10-3,AISDPSARLRSSYEQY
TRBJ2-7,few,TRBV7-2,ASSFRAVGPYEQY
TRBJ2-2,many,TRBV12-3/TRBV12-4,ASSLGGTGELF
TRBJ1-2,few,TRBV18,ATHEGAFYGYT
TRBJ2-7,-,TRBV7-9,ASSSPSGRAVYEQY
TRBJ2-2,-,TRBV7-8,ASSLDSRGNTGELF
TRBJ1-5,-,TRBV3-1,ASSQATGVPQH
TRBJ1-1,-,TRBV10-3,AISDGGMNTEAF
TRBJ1-5,few,TRBV19,ASSSYRGQGQPQH
TRBJ2-1,-,TRBV6-2/TRBV6-3,ASSYPWTSGGEQF
TRBJ2-5,few,TRBV3-1,ASSQVGATAQY
TRBJ2-4,few,TRBV6-1,ASSQLALEKNIQY
TRBJ2-2,few,TRBV3-1,ASSRRYIANTGELF
TRBJ2-1,-,TRBV5-1,ASTPAGGNNEQF